The clone carrying this T cell receptor (beta chain) has ten or more counts. In the same sample, other DNA sequences code for this CDR3. The CDR3 sequence is 14 residues long. V lost 5 bases to trimming and J lost 6 bases, with 14 bases between them. These data belong to a study of metastatic and nonmetastatic thyroid tumors. Methods used by the authors: Building a distant-metastasis classifier for papillary thyroid cancer drew on CDR3 differences across clinicopathological groups. TCRdb reassembled clones from the PCR reads with MiXCR. These V and J calls are TCRdb output, not the study's own analysis. Among over 30,000 clones listed, about 15% were seen once. Every patient underwent thyroid surgery untreated.

The chain uses TRBV12-3 or TRBV12-4 and TRBJ2-1; possibly TRBD2 for D (5 bases). This receptor was obtained from a male donor with papillary thyroid cancer or a benign thyroid nodule (not recorded which). Some clones in this sample may be carry-over from other donors' samples. Sequenced: blood. CDR3 sequence (DNA): TGTGCCAGCAGTCTAAACGGGGAGCTCAATGAGCAGTTCTTC. Amino acids: CASSLNGELNEQFF.